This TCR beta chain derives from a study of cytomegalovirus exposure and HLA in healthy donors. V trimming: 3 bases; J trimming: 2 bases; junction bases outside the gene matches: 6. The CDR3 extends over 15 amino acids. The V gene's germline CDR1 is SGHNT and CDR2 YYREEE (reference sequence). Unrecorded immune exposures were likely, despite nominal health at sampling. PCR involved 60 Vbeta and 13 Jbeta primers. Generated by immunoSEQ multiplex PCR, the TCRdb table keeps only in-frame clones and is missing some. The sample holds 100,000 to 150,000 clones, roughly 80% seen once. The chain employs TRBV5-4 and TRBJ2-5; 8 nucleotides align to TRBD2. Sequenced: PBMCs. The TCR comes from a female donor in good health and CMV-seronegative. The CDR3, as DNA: TGTGCCAGCAGCTCCCCGACTAGCGAGCAAGAGACCCAGTACTTC. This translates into CASSSPTSEQETQYF.